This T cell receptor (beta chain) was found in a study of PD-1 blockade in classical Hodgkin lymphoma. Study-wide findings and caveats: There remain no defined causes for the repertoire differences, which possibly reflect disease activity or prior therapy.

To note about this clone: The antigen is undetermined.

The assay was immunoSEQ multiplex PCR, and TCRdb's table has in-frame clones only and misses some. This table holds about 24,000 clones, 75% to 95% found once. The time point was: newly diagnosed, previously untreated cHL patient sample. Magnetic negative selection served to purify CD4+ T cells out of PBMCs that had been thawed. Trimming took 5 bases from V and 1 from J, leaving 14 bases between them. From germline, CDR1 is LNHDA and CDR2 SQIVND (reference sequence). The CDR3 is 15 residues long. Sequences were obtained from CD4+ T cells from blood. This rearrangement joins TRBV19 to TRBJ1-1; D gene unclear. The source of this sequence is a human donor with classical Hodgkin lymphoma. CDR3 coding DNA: TGTGCCAGTAGTTGGGTTACGGAAACGAACACTGAAGCTTTCTTT. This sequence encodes CASSWVTETNTEAFF.